The clone carrying this T cell receptor (beta chain) came up once. V lost 6 bases to trimming and J lost 4 bases; unmatched junction nucleotides: 7. CDR3 length: 15 amino acids. Germline V gene lookup returns CDR1 ENHRY and CDR2 SYGVKD. This entry is derived from a study of OX40 agonist ivuxolimab in advanced cancers. Study overall: An agonistic anti-OX40 (CD134) antibody, ivuxolimab, was used to treat the patients.

The method was immunoSEQ multiplex PCR; TCRdb's version includes in-frame clones alone and lacks a portion of them. The repertoire holds under 100,000 clones, with roughly 83% as singletons. The sequence was collected from an adult with an advanced solid tumor such as melanoma, head and neck, liver or kidney cancer. This chain links TRBV10-3 with TRBJ2-7, with 12 positions matching TRBD1. Here the sequenced sample was CD4+ or CD8+ T cells sorted from blood, taken in a trial of the OX40 agonist ivuxolimab. The CDR3 protein is CAIRGGQGASYEQYF. CDR3 in DNA: TGTGCCATCAGGGGGGGACAGGGGGCGAGTTACGAGCAGTACTTC.